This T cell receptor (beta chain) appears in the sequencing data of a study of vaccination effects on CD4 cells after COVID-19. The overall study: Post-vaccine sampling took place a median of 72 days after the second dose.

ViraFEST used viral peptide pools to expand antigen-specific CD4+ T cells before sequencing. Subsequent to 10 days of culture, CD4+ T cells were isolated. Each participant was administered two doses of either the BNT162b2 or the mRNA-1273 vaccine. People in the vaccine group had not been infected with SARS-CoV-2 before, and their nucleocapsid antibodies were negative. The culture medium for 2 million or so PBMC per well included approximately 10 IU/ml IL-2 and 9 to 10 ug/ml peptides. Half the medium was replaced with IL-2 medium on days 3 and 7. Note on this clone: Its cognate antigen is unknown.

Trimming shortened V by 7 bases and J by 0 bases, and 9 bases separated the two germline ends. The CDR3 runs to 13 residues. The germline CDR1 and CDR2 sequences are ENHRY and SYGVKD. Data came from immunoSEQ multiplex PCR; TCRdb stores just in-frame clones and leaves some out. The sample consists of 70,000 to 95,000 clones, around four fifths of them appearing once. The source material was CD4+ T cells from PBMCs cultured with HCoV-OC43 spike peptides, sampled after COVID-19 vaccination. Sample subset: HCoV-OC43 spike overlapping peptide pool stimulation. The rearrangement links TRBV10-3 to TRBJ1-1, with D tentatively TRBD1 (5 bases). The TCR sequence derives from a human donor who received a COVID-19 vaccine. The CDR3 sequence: CAITGRMNTEAFF. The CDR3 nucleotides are TGTGCCATCACGGGACGGATGAACACTGAAGCTTTCTTT.